The T cell receptor beta chain described here comes from a study of identifying expanded T cells in peripheral blood. Study-level results: Differentially abundant clones: 1 to 1.5 between replicates, just under 17 at about 13 days, roughly 18 at four. Roughly two-week clone count variance significantly increased as total template count grew.

Sequencing was performed with immunoSEQ multiplex PCR; in TCRdb, only in-frame clones are kept and a portion is missing. The repertoire holds approximately 120,000 clones, with roughly 90% as singletons. No infections or other immune events were documented during collection. Germline V gene lookup returns CDR1 LGHNA and CDR2 YNFKEQ. V lost 2 bases and J lost 1, with 18 bases in between. CDR3 length: 18 amino acids. Comment on this clone: Its antigen is not identified.

The source material was blood. The TCR originated in a person aged 18-69 years in good health. The chain joins TRBV4-2 to TRBJ1-3; D perhaps matches TRBD1 (6 bases). CDR3 sequence: CASSQNEGGAESGNTIYF. Here the CDR3 DNA reads TGTGCCAGCAGCCAAAACGAAGGGGGGGCTGAATCTGGAAACACCATATATTTT.